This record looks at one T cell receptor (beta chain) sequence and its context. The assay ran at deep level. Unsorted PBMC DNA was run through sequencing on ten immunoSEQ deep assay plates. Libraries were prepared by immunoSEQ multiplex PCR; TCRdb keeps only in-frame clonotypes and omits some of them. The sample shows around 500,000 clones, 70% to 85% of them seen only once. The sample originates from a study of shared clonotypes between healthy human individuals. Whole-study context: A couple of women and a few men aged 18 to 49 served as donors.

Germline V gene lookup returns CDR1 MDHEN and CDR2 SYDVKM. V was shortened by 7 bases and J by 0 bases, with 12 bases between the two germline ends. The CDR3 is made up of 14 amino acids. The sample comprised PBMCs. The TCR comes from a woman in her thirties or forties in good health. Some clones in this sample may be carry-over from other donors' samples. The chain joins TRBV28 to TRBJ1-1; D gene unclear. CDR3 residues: CASTVRRMNTEAFF. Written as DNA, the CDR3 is TGTGCCAGCACCGTCAGGCGGATGAACACTGAAGCTTTCTTT.